This T cell receptor beta chain was observed in a study of long-term antiretroviral therapy in people with HIV. Findings and limits, study-wide: Patients on ART gained diversity, which nonetheless stayed below transplant donor controls. Pre-ART-expanded clones dominated the repertoire at all time points.

Runs used v3.0 of the immunoSEQ assay and were done at survey level. Researchers set sequencing to target about 40,000-55,000 T-cell genomes per sample. The data were produced by immunoSEQ multiplex PCR, yet TCRdb's version contains in-frame clones alone and is incomplete. Of roughly 50,000 clones listed, about 86% are singletons. Treated in the United States were all of the participants with HIV. For this clone: Its specificity is not known.

The junction had 10 bases not matched to a gene; V was cut back by 2 bases and J by 8 bases. CDR3 length: 15 amino acids. Germline V gives CDR1 SGHNT, CDR2 YYREEE (reference sequence). The chain links TRBV5-4 to TRBJ2-1; 7 bases match TRBD2. Sequences were derived from unsorted PBMCs, sampled 0.8 years after starting antiretroviral therapy. The receptor's source is a woman younger than 35 with HIV. Written as DNA, the CDR3 is TGTGCCAGCAGCTTACTAGCGAGGGCGAACGATGAGCAGTTCTTC. Translation gives CASSLLARANDEQFF.